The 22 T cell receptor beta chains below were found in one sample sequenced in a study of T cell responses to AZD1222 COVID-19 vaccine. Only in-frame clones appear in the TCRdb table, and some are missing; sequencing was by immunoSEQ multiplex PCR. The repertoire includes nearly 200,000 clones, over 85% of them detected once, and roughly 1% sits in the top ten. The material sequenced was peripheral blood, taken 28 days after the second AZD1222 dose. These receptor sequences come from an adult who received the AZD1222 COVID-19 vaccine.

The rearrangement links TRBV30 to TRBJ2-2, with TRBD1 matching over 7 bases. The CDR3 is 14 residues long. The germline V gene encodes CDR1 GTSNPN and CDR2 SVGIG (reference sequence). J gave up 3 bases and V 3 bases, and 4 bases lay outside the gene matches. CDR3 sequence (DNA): TGTGCCTGGAGGTTACAGGGGTACACCGGGGAGCTGTTTTTT. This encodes CAWRLQGYTGELFF.

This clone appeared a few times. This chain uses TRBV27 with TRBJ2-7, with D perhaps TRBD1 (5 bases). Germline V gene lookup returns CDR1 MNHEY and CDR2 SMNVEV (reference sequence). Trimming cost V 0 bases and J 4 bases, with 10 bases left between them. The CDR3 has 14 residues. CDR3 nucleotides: TGTGCCAGCAGTTTATCTGTGGGGCCATACGAGCAGTACTTC. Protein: CASSLSVGPYEQYF.

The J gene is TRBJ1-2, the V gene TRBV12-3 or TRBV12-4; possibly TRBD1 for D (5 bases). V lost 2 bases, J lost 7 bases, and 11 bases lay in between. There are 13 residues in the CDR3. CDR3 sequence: CASSLRGSAGYTF. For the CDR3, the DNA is TGTGCCAGCAGTTTACGGGGGTCAGCTGGCTACACCTTC.

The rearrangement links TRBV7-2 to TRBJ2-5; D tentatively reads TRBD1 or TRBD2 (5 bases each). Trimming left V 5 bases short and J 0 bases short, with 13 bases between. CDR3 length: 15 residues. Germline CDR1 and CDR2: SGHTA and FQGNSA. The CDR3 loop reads CASSPRDRYQETQYF. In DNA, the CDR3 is TGTGCCAGCAGCCCCAGGGACCGGTACCAAGAGACCCAGTACTTC.

The CDR3 sequence: CASSLDRGGNTIYF. In DNA form, the CDR3 reads TGTGCCAGCAGCCTGGACAGGGGGGGAAACACCATATATTTT. The chain combines TRBV7-3 with TRBJ1-3; 10 positions agree with TRBD1. This CDR3 region has 14 residues. Germline trimming cut 5 bases from V and 4 bases from J; bases unmatched to any gene: 2. Germline CDR1 is SGHTA and CDR2 is FQGTGA. Together with reference TRBV7-3 and TRBJ1-3, the CDR3 gives the full variable domain: GAGVSQTPSNKVTEKGKYVELRCDPISGHTALYWYRQSLGQGPEFLIYFQGTGAADDSGLPNDRFFAVRPEGSVSTLKIQRTERGDSAVYLCASSLDRGGNTIYFGEGSWLTVV.

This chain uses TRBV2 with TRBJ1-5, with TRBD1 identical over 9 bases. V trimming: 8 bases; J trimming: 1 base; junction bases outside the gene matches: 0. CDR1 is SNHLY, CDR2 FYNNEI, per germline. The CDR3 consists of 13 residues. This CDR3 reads CASDRGSNQPQHF. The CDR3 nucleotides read TGTGCCAGCGACAGGGGGAGCAATCAGCCCCAGCATTTT. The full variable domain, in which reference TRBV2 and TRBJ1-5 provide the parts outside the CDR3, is EPEVTQTPSHQVTQMGQEVILRCVPISNHLYFYWYRQILGQKVEFLVSFYNNEISEKSEIFDDQFSVERPDGSNFTLKIRSTKLEDSAMYFCASDRGSNQPQHFGDGTRLSIL.

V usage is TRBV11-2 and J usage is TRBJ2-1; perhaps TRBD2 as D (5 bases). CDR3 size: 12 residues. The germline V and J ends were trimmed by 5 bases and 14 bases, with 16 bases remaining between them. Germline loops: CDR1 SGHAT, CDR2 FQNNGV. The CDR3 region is CASSRWTGREFF. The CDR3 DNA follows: TGTGCCAGCAGCCGTTGGACGGGAAGGGAGTTCTTC.

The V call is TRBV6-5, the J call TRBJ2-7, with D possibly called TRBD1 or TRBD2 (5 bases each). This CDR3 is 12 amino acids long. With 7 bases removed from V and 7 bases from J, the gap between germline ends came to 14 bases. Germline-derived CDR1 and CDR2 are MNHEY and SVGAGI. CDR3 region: CASTSRGPEQYF. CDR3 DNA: TGTGCCAGCACCTCCCGGGGACCAGAGCAGTACTTC.

The CDR3 DNA reads TGTGCCATCAGTGAGTCAGGGGGACAGCCCCAGCATTTT. It yields the protein CAISESGGQPQHF. This sequence joins TRBV10-3 and TRBJ1-5; weak D call: TRBD1 (6 bases). Between the trimmed V and J ends, which lost 0 bases and 7 bases, there was a span of 7 bases. Germline loops: CDR1 ENHRY, CDR2 SYGVKD. The CDR3 loop spans 13 amino acids.

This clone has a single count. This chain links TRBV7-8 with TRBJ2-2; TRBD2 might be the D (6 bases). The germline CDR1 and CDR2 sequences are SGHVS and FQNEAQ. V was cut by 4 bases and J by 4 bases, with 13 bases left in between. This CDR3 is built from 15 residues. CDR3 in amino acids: CASSSGTFSTGELFF. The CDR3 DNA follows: TGTGCCAGCAGCTCGGGGACTTTTTCCACCGGGGAGCTGTTTTTT. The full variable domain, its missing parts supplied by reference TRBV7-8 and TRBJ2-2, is GAGVSQSPRYKVAKRGQDVALRCDPISGHVSLFWYQQALGQGPEFLTYFQNEAQLDKSGLPSDRFFAERPEGSVSTLKIQRTQQEDSAVYLCASSSGTFSTGELFFGEGSRLTVL.

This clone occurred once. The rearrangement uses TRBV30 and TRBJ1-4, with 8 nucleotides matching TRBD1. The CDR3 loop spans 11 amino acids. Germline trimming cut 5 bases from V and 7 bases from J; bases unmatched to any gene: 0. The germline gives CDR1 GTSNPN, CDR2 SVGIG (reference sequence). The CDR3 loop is CAWDRGEKLFF. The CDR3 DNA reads TGTGCCTGGGACAGGGGTGAAAAACTGTTTTTT.

CDR3: CASSPRQGQPQHF. For the CDR3, the DNA is TGTGCCAGCAGTCCACGACAGGGTCAGCCCCAGCATTTT. V gene TRBV27 combines with J gene TRBJ1-5; 7 nucleotides line up with TRBD1. With V trimmed by 5 bases and J by 6 bases, 4 bases remained unmatched. The CDR3 spans 13 residues. Germline values: CDR1 MNHEY, CDR2 SMNVEV (reference sequence).

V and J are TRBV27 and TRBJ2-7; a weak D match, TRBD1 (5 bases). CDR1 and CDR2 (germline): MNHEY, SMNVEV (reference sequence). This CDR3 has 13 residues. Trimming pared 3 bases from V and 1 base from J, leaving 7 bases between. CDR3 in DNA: TGTGCCAGCAGTTTTGACAGTTCCTACGAGCAGTACTTC. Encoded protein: CASSFDSSYEQYF.

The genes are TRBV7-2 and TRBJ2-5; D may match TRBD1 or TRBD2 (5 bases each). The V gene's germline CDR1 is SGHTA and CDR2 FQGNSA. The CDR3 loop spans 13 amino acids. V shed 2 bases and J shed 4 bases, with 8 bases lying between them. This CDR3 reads CASSLRGPETQYF. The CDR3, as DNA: TGTGCCAGCAGCTTACGGGGACCAGAGACCCAGTACTTC.

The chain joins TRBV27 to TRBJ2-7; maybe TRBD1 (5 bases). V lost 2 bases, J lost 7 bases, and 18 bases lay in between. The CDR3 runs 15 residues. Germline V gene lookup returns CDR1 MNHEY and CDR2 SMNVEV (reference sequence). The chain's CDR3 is CASSLGAPGQSEQYF. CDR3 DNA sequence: TGTGCCAGCAGTTTAGGGGCCCCGGGCCAGAGTGAGCAGTACTTC.

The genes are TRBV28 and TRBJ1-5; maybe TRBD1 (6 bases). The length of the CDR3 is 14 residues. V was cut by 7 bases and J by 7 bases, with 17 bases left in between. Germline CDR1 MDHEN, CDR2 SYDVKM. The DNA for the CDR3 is TGTGCCAGCATGGCAGGGGTTTCAGGGCAGCCCCAGCATTTT. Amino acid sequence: CASMAGVSGQPQHF. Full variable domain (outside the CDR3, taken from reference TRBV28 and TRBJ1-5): DVKVTQSSRYLVKRTGEKVFLECVQDMDHENMFWYRQDPGLGLRLIYFSYDVKMKEKGDIPEGYSVSREKKERFSLILESASTNQTSMYLCASMAGVSGQPQHFGDGTRLSIL.

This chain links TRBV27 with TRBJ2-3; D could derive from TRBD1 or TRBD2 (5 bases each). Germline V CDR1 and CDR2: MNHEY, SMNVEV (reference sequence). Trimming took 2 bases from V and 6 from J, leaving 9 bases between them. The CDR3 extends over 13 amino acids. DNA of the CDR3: TGTGCCAGCAGTTTACAGGGAGCGGATACGCAGTATTTT. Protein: CASSLQGADTQYF.

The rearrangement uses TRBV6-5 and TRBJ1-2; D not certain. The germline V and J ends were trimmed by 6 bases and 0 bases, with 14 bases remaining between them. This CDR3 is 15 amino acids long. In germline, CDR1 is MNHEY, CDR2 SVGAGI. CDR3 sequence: CASRTPRTANYGYTF. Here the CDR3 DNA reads TGTGCCAGCAGGACACCCAGAACAGCTAACTATGGCTACACCTTC.

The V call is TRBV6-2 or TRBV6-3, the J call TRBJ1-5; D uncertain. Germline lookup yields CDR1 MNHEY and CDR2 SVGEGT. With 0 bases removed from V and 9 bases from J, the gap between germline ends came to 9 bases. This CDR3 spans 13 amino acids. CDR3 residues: CASSYSAGGPQHF. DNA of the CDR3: TGTGCCAGCAGTTACTCGGCAGGAGGGCCCCAGCATTTT.

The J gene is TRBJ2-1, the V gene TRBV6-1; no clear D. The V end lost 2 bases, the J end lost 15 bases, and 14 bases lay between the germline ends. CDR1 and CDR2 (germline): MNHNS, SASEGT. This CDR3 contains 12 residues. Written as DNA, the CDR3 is TGTGCCAGCAGTGAACTCCGAGGAACTGTGTTCTTC. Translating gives CASSELRGTVFF.

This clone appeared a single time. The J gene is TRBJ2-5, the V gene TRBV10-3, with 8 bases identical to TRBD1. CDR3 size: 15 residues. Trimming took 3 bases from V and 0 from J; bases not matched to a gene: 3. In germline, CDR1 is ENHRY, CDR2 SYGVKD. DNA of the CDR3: TGTGCCATCAGTGAACGACAGGGGTACCAAGAGACCCAGTACTTC. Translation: CAISERQGYQETQYF.

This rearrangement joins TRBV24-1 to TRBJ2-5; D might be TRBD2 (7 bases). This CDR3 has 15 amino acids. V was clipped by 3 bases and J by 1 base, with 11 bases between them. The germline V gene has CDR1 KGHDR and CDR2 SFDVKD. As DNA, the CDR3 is TGTGCCACCAGTGATCCTCGGGGGGCCCAAGAGACCCAGTACTTC. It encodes CATSDPRGAQETQYF.